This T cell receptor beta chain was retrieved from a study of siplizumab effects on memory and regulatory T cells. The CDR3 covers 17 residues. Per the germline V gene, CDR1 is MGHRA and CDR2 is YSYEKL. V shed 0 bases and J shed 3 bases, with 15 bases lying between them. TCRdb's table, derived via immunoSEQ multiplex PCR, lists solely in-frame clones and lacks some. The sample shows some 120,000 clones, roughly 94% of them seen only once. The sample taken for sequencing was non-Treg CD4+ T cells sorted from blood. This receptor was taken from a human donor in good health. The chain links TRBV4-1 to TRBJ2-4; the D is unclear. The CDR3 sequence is CASSQESGTGYKNIQYF. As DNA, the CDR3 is TGCGCCAGCAGCCAAGAATCCGGAACCGGTTACAAAAACATTCAGTACTTC.